Given below is one T cell receptor beta chain in context. Data came from immunoSEQ multiplex PCR; TCRdb stores just in-frame clones and leaves some out. The table includes about 58,000 clones, around 90% detected once. This CDR3 is 13 amino acids long. Germline CDR1 GTSNPN, CDR2 SVGIG (reference sequence). V was pared by 0 bases and J by 8 bases, with 13 bases between. This entry is derived from a study of blood T cell repertoires in COVID-19. Sequencing used peripheral blood. The TCR comes from a man in his 60s with active COVID-19. The gene calls are TRBV30 and TRBJ1-2; D is uncertain. CDR3 in DNA: TGTGCCTGGAGTGTATCCTTAACGGTAGGCTACACCTTC. This translates into CAWSVSLTVGYTF.